Listed here is a single T cell receptor beta chain. In germline, CDR1 is KGHSH, CDR2 LQKENI. CDR3 length equals 14 residues. Between the trimmed V and J ends, which lost 3 bases and 4 bases, there was a span of 10 bases. This record belongs to a study of blood T cell repertoires in COVID-19. Study-level information: Donors in the United States, Italy and Spain gave samples during acute or convalescent COVID-19.

TCRdb's copy holds only in-frame clones and misses some; the assay was immunoSEQ multiplex PCR. The sample has around 110,000 clones, roughly 79% seen once. This TCR derives from an older man with active or convalescent COVID-19. The sequencing sample was made of peripheral blood. J is TRBJ2-1 and V is TRBV18, with TRBD1 as a possible D gene (6 bases). The CDR3: CASSPRQVYNEQFF. DNA of the CDR3: TGTGCCAGCTCACCGCGACAGGTTTACAATGAGCAGTTCTTC.